This T cell receptor (beta chain) was observed in a study of CD8+ T cells in alopecia areata (dated by TCRdb to 2016 to 2019). Some background on the complete study: Treated patients were enrolled in an open-label pilot trial of oral tofacitinib, 5 to 10 mg twice daily, for moderate-to-severe alopecia areata. Scalp clonality was compared across normal scalp (n=4), patchy alopecia areata scalp (n=8), and alopecia totalis/universalis scalp (n=8). Patients received tofacitinib for 6 to 18 months and were then followed off drug for 6 months to check for delayed response and recurrence. Biopsies were taken from tofacitinib-treated patients at baseline and at 4 and 24 weeks of treatment, and a later scalp biopsy was taken in several of the tofacitinib-treated patients. RNA was extracted with the PAXgene miRNA kit for fixed scalp, the miRNeasy kit for PBMCs, and the RNeasy kit for mouse skin. TCRbeta CDR3 regions were amplified by immunoSEQ multiplex PCR with 35 Vbeta forward and 13 Jbeta reverse primers. In humans, TCRbeta sequencing was performed on scalp tissue and on sorted CD4+ and CD8+ peripheral blood T cells from healthy controls and from patients with patchy or totalis/universalis alopecia areata. High-throughput TCRbeta sequencing was used to examine T cell clonal expansion in alopecia areata in both the C3H/HeJ mouse model and human patients.

Beyond this particular receptor, the publication reports: Compared with normal scalp, lesional scalp, particularly in alopecia totalis/universalis, had higher clonality and more expanded CD8+ clones, which suggests antigenic drive. Shared TCR sequences between patients were less evident than in mice, which may be partly attributable to HLA diversity in the patient population. Resident alphabeta T cells in normal human skin are also sequenced, complicating scalp TCR repertoire analysis, unlike mouse skin dominated by gammadelta T cells.

As to this clone: The antigen it binds to is not known. No qualities accompany the bases; no much larger clone lies one base away.

The time point tag for this specimen amounts to: baseline before oral tofacitinib. From alopecia areata patients, peripheral blood was collected along with lesional scalp punch biopsies. PBMCs were isolated by density centrifugation and stained for CD3, CD4 and CD8, and CD4+ and CD8+ T cells were sorted on a FACSAria. The CDR3 sequence holds 15 residues, the cysteine and phenylalanine included. CDR3 DNA is the only sequence kept; it has 45 bases, read in frame from the first base. The germline ends are 9 bases apart after V is trimmed by 0 bases and J by 2 bases. The germline V gene yields SGHVS for CDR1 and FNYEAQ for CDR2. The protocol used for the library was the immunoSEQ multiplex PCR assay. RNA was extracted from all samples and reverse transcribed into cDNA as template for TCR sequencing. SuperScript III was used for first-strand cDNA synthesis, primed with a 2:1 mix of oligo-dT and random hexamers. A synthetic immune receptor repertoire was used to assess amplification bias, and residual bias was removed computationally. In the original analysis: Raw reads were preprocessed to remove errors, and CDR3 was defined according to IMGT conventions as the region from the conserved cysteine to phenylalanine. Clonality was calculated as 1 minus Shannon entropy normalized by log2 of the number of productive unique TCRs. Whether each scalp clone was CD4 or CD8 was inferred by checking scalp TCRbeta sequences against the CD4 and CD8 repertoires from sorted blood. TCRdb holds this immuneACCESS table with in-frame rearrangements only. Some clones are missing; in checked studies, unresolved V genes explain under half, and the rest has no known cause. The V and J calls and clone size were taken over from that table, and D and trimming were inferred from the DNA. For this sample there are about 150,000 clones; 85% to 90% appear just once. The ten most abundant clones make up about 16% of the sample.

The sequence derives from a human donor with alopecia areata. Here the sequenced sample was CD8+ T cells sorted from blood, taken at week 0. The rearrangement combines TRBV7-6 with TRBJ2-3, with TRBD2 perhaps the D gene, on 5 matching bases. The CDR3 protein: CASSLARANTDTQYF. The DNA reads TGTGCCAGCAGCTTAGCGCGGGCTAACACAGATACGCAGTATTTT.